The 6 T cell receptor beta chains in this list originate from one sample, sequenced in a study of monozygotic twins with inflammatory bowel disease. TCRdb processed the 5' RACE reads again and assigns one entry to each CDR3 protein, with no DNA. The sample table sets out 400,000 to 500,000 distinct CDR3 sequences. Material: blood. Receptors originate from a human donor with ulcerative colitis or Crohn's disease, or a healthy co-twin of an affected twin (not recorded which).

The CDR3: CASRTPQGGTEAFF. The chain combines TRBV12-3 or TRBV12-4 with TRBJ1-1. CDR3 size: 14 residues.

The CDR3 sequence is CSARALPMGEQYF. The J gene is TRBJ2-7, the V gene TRBV20-1. CDR3 length: 13 residues. Germline-derived CDR1 and CDR2 are DFQATT and SNEGSKA (reference sequence).

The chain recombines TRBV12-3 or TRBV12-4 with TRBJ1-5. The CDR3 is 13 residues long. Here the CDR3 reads CASRRQGGQPQHF.

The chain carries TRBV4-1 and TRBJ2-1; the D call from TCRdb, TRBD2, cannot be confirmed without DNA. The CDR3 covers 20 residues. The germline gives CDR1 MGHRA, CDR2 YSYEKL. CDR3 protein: CASSQVAGTSGGSSYNEQFF.

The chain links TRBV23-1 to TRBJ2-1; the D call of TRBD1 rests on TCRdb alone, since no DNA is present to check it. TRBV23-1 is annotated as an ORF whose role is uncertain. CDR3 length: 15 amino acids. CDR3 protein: CASSQSSGQYNEQFF.

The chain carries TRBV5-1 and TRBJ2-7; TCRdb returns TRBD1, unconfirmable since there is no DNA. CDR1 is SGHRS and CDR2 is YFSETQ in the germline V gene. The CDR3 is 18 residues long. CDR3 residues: CASSQAAAPGGLHYEQYF.